These 6 T cell receptor beta chains originate from one sample sequenced in a study of PD-1 blockade in classical Hodgkin lymphoma. Produced via immunoSEQ multiplex PCR; TCRdb's table is partial and in-frame only. The sample has over 75,000 clones; 75% to 95% are singletons. Indicated time point: cycle 4 day 1 (C4D1), after six to seven weeks of nivolumab. Relapses following autologous stem cell transplantation were seen in all patients, with brentuximab vedotin exposure varying. Material: peripheral blood mononuclear cells (PBMCs), obtained before the fourth cycle of nivolumab. These receptors all come from a human donor with classical Hodgkin lymphoma.

The V gene is TRBV28, the J gene TRBJ2-3; 9 bases fit TRBD1. V trimming: 6 bases; J trimming: 6 bases; junction bases outside the gene matches: 10. Germline V gene sequence: CDR1 MDHEN, CDR2 SYDVKM. CDR3 length: 15 residues. The chain's CDR3 is CASRAQGAGLDTQYF. In DNA form, the CDR3 reads TGTGCCAGCAGGGCACAGGGGGCTGGTCTGGATACGCAGTATTTT.

This chain links TRBV10-2 with TRBJ1-5, with D maybe TRBD1 (5 bases). The V gene lost 4 bases and the J gene lost 4 bases, with 8 bases spanning the gap. The CDR3 runs 13 residues. Germline V gives CDR1 WSHSY, CDR2 SAAADI. The CDR3 sequence: CASSGQTNQPQHF. CDR3 bases: TGCGCCAGCAGTGGACAGACAAATCAGCCCCAGCATTTT.

V is TRBV7-6 and J is TRBJ2-4; D ambiguous. The CDR3 runs 14 residues. Trimming took off 5 bases at V and 6 bases at J, with 14 bases between the two ends. In germline, CDR1 is SGHVS, CDR2 FNYEAQ. Here the CDR3 DNA reads TGTGCCAGCAGCCCGGGCAAGCAGACAAACATTCAGTACTTC. Translating it yields CASSPGKQTNIQYF.

J is TRBJ2-7 and V is TRBV7-9; D remains ambiguous. CDR3 length: 11 residues. CDR1 SEHNR and CDR2 FQNEAQ come from the germline V gene (reference sequence). V was cut by 5 bases and J by 0 bases, with 2 bases left in between. The CDR3 DNA follows: TGTGCCAGCAGCAACTCCTACGAGCAGTACTTC. It yields the protein CASSNSYEQYF.

There are a few counts of this clone. The chain has TRBV10-3 and TRBJ1-1; no clear D gene. The CDR3 consists of 14 residues. Per germline, CDR1 ENHRY and CDR2 SYGVKD. V lost 3 bases and J 1 base, leaving 9 bases between the germline ends. The CDR3 DNA sequence: TGTGCCATCAGTGATATTCTGGGGAACACTGAAGCTTTCTTT. This sequence encodes CAISDILGNTEAFF.

The V call is TRBV5-6, the J call TRBJ2-3, with 12 bases that match TRBD1. Trimming cost V 3 bases and J 3 bases; bases outside gene matches: 14. CDR3 length: 19 amino acids. Germline-derived CDR1 and CDR2 are SGHDT and YYEEEE. Here the CDR3 reads CASSSVPGQGASWTDTQYF. CDR3 nucleotides: TGTGCCAGCAGCTCAGTCCCGGGACAGGGGGCGAGTTGGACAGATACGCAGTATTTT.